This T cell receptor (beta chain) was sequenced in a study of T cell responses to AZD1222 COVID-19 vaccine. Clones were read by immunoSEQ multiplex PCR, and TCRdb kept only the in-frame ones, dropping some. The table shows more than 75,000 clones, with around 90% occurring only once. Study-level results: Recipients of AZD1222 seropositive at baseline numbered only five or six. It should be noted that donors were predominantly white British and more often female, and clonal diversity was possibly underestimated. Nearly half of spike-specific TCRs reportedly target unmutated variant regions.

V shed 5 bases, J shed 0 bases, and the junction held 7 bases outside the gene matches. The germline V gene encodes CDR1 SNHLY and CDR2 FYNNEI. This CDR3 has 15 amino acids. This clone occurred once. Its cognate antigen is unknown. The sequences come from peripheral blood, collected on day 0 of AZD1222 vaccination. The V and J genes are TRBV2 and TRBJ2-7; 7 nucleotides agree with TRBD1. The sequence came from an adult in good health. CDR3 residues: CASSPWDRASYEQYF. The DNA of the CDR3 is TGTGCCAGCAGTCCCTGGGACAGAGCCTCCTACGAGCAGTACTTC.